This T cell receptor (beta chain) was captured in a study of blood T cell repertoires in COVID-19. Original handling: Amplification of reference gene primers was used by the study to estimate nucleated cell counts. Using immunoSEQ multiplex PCR, the repertoire was profiled, and TCRdb retains in-frame clones only, with some absent. Clone size and V and J calls were adopted from that table, with D and trimming inferred from the DNA. The table records approximately 290,000 clones, 85% to 90% of them present only once. The CDR3 is 14 residues long. V dropped 4 bases and J dropped 7 bases, with 11 bases sitting between them. Germline V gene sequence: CDR1 MDHEN, CDR2 SYDVKM. Individuals aged about 18 to 100 years were recruited from fewer than 25 US areas. Allocation to cohorts depended on clinical history reported by the participants.

V is TRBV28 and J is TRBJ1-6; the D is unclear. This receptor was identified in a woman in her late teens or twenties with acute COVID-19. The sequenced sample was PBMCs or T cells enriched from blood (not recorded which). CDR3 nucleotides: TGTGCCAGCAGTTGGAGGGTAGGCAATTCACCCCTCCACTTT. Its protein is CASSWRVGNSPLHF. Filled out from reference TRBV28 and TRBJ1-6, the complete variable domain reads DVKVTQSSRYLVKRTGEKVFLECVQDMDHENMFWYRQDPGLGLRLIYFSYDVKMKEKGDIPEGYSVSREKKERFSLILESASTNQTSMYLCASSWRVGNSPLHFGNGTRLTVT.